This paragraph reports one TCR beta chain. Its antigen is undetermined. These data are taken from a study of vaccination effects on CD4 cells after COVID-19. In the study overall: Participants each got two BNT162b2 or mRNA-1273 vaccine doses. A couple of convalescent patients each provided a sample, at 16 days and at one week before vaccination. Culturing of more than 1.5 million PBMC per well took place with about 9.4 IU/ml IL-2 and approximately 9.1 ug/ml peptides.

Using immunoSEQ multiplex PCR, the repertoire was profiled, and TCRdb retains in-frame clones only, with some absent. This table has about 64,000 clones, 70% to 85% appearing once. CD4+ T cell isolation took place after 10 days of culture. At days 3 and 7, half of the medium was exchanged for IL-2 medium. Germline values: CDR1 SGHTA, CDR2 FQGTGA. The V segment lost 10 bases and the J segment 2 bases; nucleotides outside the gene matches: 2. The length of the CDR3 is 13 residues. This sequence joins TRBV7-3 and TRBJ2-6; 7 bases line up with TRBD1. Specimen: CD4+ T cells from PBMCs cultured without peptide, collected before COVID-19 vaccination. The receptor's source is a human donor who had a prior SARS-CoV-2 infection. The CDR3 reads CAIQGAGANVLTF. CDR3 in DNA: TGTGCCATCCAGGGGGCTGGGGCCAACGTCCTGACTTTC. Using reference TRBV7-3 and TRBJ2-6 for the parts outside the CDR3, the full variable domain is GAGVSQTPSNKVTEKGKYVELRCDPISGHTALYWYRQSLGQGPEFLIYFQGTGAADDSGLPNDRFFAVRPEGSVSTLKIQRTERGDSAVYLCAIQGAGANVLTFGAGSRLTVL.